This section outlines one T cell receptor beta chain sequence together with its context. Trimming removed 0 bases at V and 7 bases at J, with 7 bases between. CDR1 is SNHLY and CDR2 is FYNNEI in the germline V gene. CDR3 length: 13 residues. The record originates from a study of cytomegalovirus exposure and HLA in healthy donors. Primers for the PCR totalled 60 Vbeta and 13 Jbeta. Here immunoSEQ multiplex PCR was the method, and the copy in TCRdb shows in-frame clones only, minus some. This sample has 100,000 to 150,000 clones, with 75% found just once. This receptor was identified in a middle-aged woman in good health and CMV-seropositive. The sample comprised PBMCs. V gene TRBV2 combines with J gene TRBJ1-3; D unresolved. The CDR3 bases are TGTGCCAGCAGTGAAGCTTCCCGGAACACCATATATTTT. It is translated as CASSEASRNTIYF. Together with reference TRBV2 and TRBJ1-3, the CDR3 gives the full variable domain: EPEVTQTPSHQVTQMGQEVILRCVPISNHLYFYWYRQILGQKVEFLVSFYNNEISEKSEIFDDQFSVERPDGSNFTLKIRSTKLEDSAMYFCASSEASRNTIYFGEGSWLTVV.